The entry below gives a single T cell receptor (beta chain) sequence along with its context. The data stem from a study of blood T cell repertoires in COVID-19. Study-wide background: Spain, Italy and the United States supplied samples that represented acute and convalescent COVID-19. PBMCs, B-cell-depleted T cells, or T cells provided the cDNA or gDNA that made up the material.

Sequencing used immunoSEQ multiplex PCR; TCRdb keeps in-frame clones, though not all of them. Among approximately 130,000 clones listed, roughly four fifths were seen once. With 4 bases removed from V and 1 base from J, the gap between germline ends came to 13 bases. Per germline, CDR1 MNHEY and CDR2 SMNVEV (reference sequence). The CDR3 contains 15 residues. The source material was peripheral blood. V and J are TRBV27 and TRBJ1-1, with a possible D match to TRBD1 (6 bases). The sequence was collected from a human donor in a cohort sampled during active COVID-19. CDR3 residues: CASSSSGVRNTEAFF. The DNA of the CDR3 is TGTGCCAGCAGTTCCTCAGGGGTAAGGAACACTGAAGCTTTCTTT.